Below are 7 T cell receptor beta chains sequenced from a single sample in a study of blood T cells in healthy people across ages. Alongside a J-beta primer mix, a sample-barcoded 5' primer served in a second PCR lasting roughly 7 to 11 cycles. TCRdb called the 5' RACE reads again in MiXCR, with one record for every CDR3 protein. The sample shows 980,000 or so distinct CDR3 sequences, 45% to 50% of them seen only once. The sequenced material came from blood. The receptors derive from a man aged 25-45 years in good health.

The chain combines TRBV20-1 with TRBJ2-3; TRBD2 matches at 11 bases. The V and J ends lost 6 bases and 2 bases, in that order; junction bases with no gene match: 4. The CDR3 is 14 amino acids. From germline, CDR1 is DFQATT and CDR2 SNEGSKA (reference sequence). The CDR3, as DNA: TGCAGTGCCCTAGCGGGGGGATACACAGATACGCAGTATTTT. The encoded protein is CSALAGGYTDTQYF.

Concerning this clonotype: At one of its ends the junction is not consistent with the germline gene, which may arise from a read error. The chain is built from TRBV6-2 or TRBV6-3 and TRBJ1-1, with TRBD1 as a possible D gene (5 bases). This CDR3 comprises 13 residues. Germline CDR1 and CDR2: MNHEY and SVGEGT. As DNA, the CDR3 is TGTGCCAGCGGAGACAGTTTGAACACTAAAGCTTTCTTT. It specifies CASGDSLNTKAFF.

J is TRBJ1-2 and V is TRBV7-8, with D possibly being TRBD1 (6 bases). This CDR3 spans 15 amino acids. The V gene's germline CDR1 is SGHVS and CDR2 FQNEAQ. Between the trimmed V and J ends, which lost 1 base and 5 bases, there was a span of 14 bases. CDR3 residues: CASSLGVGHPYGYTF. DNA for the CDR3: TGTGCCAGCAGCTTAGGTGTGGGACACCCTTATGGCTACACCTTC.

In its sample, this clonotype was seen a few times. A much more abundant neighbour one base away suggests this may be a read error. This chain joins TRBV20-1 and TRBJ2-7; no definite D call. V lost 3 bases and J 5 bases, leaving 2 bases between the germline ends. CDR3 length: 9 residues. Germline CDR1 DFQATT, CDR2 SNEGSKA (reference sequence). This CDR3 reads CSASDEQYF. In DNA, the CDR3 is TGCAGTGCTAGCGACGAGCAGTACTTC.

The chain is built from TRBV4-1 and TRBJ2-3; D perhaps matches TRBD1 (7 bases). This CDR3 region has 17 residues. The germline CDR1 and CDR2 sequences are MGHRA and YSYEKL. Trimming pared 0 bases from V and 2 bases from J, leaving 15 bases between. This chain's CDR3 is CASSQDYQGGTTDTQYF. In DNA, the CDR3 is TGCGCCAGCAGCCAAGATTATCAGGGGGGCACCACAGATACGCAGTATTTT.

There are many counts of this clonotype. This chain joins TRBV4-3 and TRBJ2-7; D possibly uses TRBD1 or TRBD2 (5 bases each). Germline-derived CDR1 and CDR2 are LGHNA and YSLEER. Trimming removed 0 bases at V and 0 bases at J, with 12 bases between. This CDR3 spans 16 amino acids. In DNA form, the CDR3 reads TGCGCCAGCAGCCAAGATCGGGACGGCAACTCCTACGAGCAGTACTTC. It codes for CASSQDRDGNSYEQYF.

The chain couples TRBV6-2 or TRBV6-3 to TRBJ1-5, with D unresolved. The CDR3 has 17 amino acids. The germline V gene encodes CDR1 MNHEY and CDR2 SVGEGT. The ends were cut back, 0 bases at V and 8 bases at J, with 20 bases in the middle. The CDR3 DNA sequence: TGTGCCAGCAGTTACTCGATGGGCGGGTCGGCGCGAAAGCCCCAGCATTTT. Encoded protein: CASSYSMGGSARKPQHF.